This T cell receptor (beta chain) was identified in a study of T cells in Graves' hyperthyroidism and ophthalmopathy. Study-wide points: Ophthalmopathy was distinguished from stable hyperthyroidism by 13 V-J signatures.

This clonotype was observed a handful of times. No antigen is known for it. The TCR beta CDR3 regions underwent amplification using RNA transcripts as the source. TCR CDR3 regions were first amplified by RT-PCR with HTBI primers. Each CDR3 protein is one row after TCRdb ran MiXCR on the multiplex PCR reads. The data contain about 660,000 distinct CDR3 sequences, less than 45% of them seen just once; the ten biggest clones take up roughly 7.2%. The study excluded patients with uncontrolled infection, other autoimmune disease, pregnancy or lactation. Diagnosis relied on clinical symptoms, serum thyroxine and TRAb, thyroid ultrasound and orbital computed tomography. The CDR3 has 14 amino acids. V gave up 3 bases and J gave up 4 bases, with 12 bases separating them.

Sequencing was done on a sample of peripheral blood or thyroid tissue (not recorded which). V gene TRBV12-3 or TRBV12-4 combines with J gene TRBJ1-2, with no clear D. This sequence originates from an adult man with Graves' disease, either hyperthyroidism or ophthalmopathy (not recorded which). The CDR3 is CASSFPTPVYGYTF. The CDR3 nucleotides read TGTGCCAGCAGTTTTCCTACACCAGTCTATGGCTACACCTTC.